Below, 9 T cell receptor beta chains from the same sample are listed, as sequenced in a study of chemoradiotherapy in HPV16-positive cancers. Produced via immunoSEQ multiplex PCR; TCRdb's table is partial and in-frame only. The repertoire holds around 1,200 clones, with approximately 89% as singletons. The starting material was tumor tissue, obtained from a patient who underwent chemoradiotherapy. These receptors were collected from a human donor with HPV-associated anogenital cancer.

V gene TRBV28 combines with J gene TRBJ1-3; D gene uncertain. Germline values: CDR1 MDHEN, CDR2 SYDVKM. This CDR3 has 17 residues. The V end lost 8 bases, the J end lost 0 bases, and 20 bases lay between the germline ends. The CDR3, as DNA: TGTGCCAGCCGTACGGTTGGGCTCACGTCCTCTGGAAACACCATATATTTT. This sequence encodes CASRTVGLTSSGNTIYF.

This clone was observed a handful of times. This chain uses TRBV6-4 with TRBJ2-6; no definite D call. Germline assignment: CDR1 MRHNA and CDR2 SNTAGT. V was cut by 3 bases and J by 0 bases, with 9 bases left in between. This CDR3 region has 16 residues. The CDR3 reads CASSEMPGSGANVLTF. In DNA form, the CDR3 reads TGTGCCAGCAGTGAGATGCCGGGCTCTGGGGCCAACGTCCTGACTTTC.

The CDR3 sequence: CASSLDRGRNTEAFF. In nucleotides, the CDR3 is TGCGCCAGCAGCTTGGACAGGGGGCGGAACACTGAAGCTTTCTTT. This chain links TRBV5-1 with TRBJ1-1, with 9 bases fitting TRBD1. V dropped 0 bases and J dropped 1; count of bases not matched to a gene: 1. Germline V gives CDR1 SGHRS, CDR2 YFSETQ. This CDR3 region has 15 residues.

V is TRBV5-6 and J is TRBJ1-1, with 9 positions matching TRBD1. Germline CDR1 and CDR2: SGHDT and YYEEEE. The CDR3 spans 14 residues. The V gene end was trimmed by 7 bases and the J gene end by 5 bases; junction bases not matched to a gene: 9. CDR3 sequence reads: CASGYRGPGTEAFF. CDR3 nucleotide sequence: TGTGCCAGCGGGTACAGGGGGCCCGGTACTGAAGCTTTCTTT.

This sequence joins TRBV5-1 and TRBJ1-4, with D tentatively TRBD1 (5 bases). CDR1 SGHRS and CDR2 YFSETQ come from the germline V gene. Trimming left V 3 bases short and J 6 bases short, with 9 bases between. The CDR3 is 13 amino acids. The CDR3 sequence is CASSSGTYEKLFF. CDR3 DNA: TGCGCCAGCAGCTCCGGGACCTATGAAAAACTGTTTTTT.

The rearrangement uses TRBV5-5 and TRBJ2-1; D unresolved. The CDR3 loop spans 13 amino acids. Germline loops: CDR1 SGHKS, CDR2 YYEKEE (reference sequence). Trimming shortened V by 0 bases and J by 3 bases, and 4 bases separated the two germline ends. Here the CDR3 DNA reads TGTGCCAGCAGCTTGGCAGTCTACAATGAGCAGTTCTTC. This sequence encodes CASSLAVYNEQFF.

The chain joins TRBV6-5 to TRBJ2-3; no clear D. V lost 7 bases and J 6 bases, leaving 8 bases between the germline ends. The CDR3 sequence is 11 residues long. Germline-derived CDR1 and CDR2 are MNHEY and SVGAGI. The CDR3 reads CASTSADTQYF. The CDR3 bases are TGTGCCAGCACCTCGGCTGATACGCAGTATTTT.

The chain joins TRBV28 to TRBJ1-3, with D uncertain. CDR1 and CDR2 (germline): MDHEN, SYDVKM. This CDR3 comprises 13 residues. V lost 3 bases and J lost 3, with 6 bases in between. CDR3 in DNA: TGTGCCAGCAGTTTTGGGTATGGAAACACCATATATTTT. Translating gives CASSFGYGNTIYF.

The rearrangement joins TRBV7-9 to TRBJ2-5; a weak D match, TRBD2 (6 bases). V lost 5 bases and J 3 bases, leaving 13 bases between the germline ends. In germline, CDR1 is SEHNR, CDR2 FQNEAQ (reference sequence). This CDR3 contains 14 residues. CDR3 DNA: TGTGCCAGCAGCAAGGACTGGGGGGAAGAGACCCAGTACTTC. Residues: CASSKDWGEETQYF.